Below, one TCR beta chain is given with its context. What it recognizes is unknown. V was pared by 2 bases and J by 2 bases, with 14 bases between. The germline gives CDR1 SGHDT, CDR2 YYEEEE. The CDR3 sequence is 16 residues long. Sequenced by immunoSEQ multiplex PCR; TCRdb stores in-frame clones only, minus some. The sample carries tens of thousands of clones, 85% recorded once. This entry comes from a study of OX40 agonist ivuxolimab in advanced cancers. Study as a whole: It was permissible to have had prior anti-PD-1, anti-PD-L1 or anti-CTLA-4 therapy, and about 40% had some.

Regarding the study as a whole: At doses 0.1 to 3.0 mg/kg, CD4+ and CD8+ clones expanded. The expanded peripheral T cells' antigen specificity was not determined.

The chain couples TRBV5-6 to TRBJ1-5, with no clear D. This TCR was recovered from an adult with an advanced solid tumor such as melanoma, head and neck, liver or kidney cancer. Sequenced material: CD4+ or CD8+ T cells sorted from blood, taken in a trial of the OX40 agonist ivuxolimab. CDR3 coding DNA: TGTGCCAGCAGCTTATGGGCTGCGGAGGGCAATCAGCCCCAGCATTTT. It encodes CASSLWAAEGNQPQHF.